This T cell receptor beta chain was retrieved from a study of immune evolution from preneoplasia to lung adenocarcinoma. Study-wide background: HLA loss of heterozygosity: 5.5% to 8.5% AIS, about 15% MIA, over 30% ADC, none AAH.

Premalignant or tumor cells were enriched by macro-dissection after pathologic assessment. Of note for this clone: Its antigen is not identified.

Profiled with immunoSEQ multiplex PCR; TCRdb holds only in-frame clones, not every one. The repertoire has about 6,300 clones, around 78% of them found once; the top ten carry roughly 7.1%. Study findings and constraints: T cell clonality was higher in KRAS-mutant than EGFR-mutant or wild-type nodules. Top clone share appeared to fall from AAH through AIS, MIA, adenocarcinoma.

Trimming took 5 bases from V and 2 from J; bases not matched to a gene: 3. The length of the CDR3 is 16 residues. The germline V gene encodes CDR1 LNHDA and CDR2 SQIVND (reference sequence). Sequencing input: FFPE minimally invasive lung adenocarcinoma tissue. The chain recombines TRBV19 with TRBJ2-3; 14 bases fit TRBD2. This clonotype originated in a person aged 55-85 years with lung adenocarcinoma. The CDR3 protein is CASSRLAGGHTDTQYF. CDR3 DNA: TGTGCCAGTAGTCGACTAGCGGGAGGGCACACAGATACGCAGTATTTT.